Shown below are 18 T cell receptor beta chains from a single sample sequenced in a study of technical replicates of blood from several donors. The table came from immunoSEQ multiplex PCR; TCRdb's copy has only in-frame clones and leaves some out. The sample contains about 84,000 clones, about nine tenths of which appear only once. The sample consisted of T cells isolated from PBMCs. The origin of the receptors is a human donor in good health.

V and J are TRBV19 and TRBJ1-4, with no clear D. The CDR3 sequence is 15 residues long. V was cut by 1 base and J by 5 bases, with 11 bases left in between. Germline V lookup: CDR1 LNHDA, CDR2 SQIVND (reference sequence). The CDR3 DNA follows: TGTGCCAGTAGTATAGTTGGCGGATCAAATGAAAAACTGTTTTTT. It yields the protein CASSIVGGSNEKLFF.

This clone has just one count. V usage is TRBV7-9 and J usage is TRBJ1-3; D is possibly TRBD1 (6 bases). V was cut by 2 bases and J by 0 bases, with 17 bases left in between. This CDR3 spans 18 amino acids. Per germline, CDR1 SEHNR and CDR2 FQNEAQ (reference sequence). The CDR3 DNA sequence: TGTGCCAGCAGCTTACTCCCTAGTTTACAGGGCTCTGGAAACACCATATATTTT. Encoded protein: CASSLLPSLQGSGNTIYF.

This clone was seen at least ten times. The chain links TRBV7-2 to TRBJ1-5; TRBD1 is a possible D gene (5 bases). The CDR3 has 13 amino acids. V gave up 5 bases and J gave up 7 bases, with 12 bases separating them. CDR1 is SGHTA, CDR2 FQGNSA, per germline. CDR3 nucleotide sequence: TGTGCCAGCAGCACGCAGGGAACCCAGCCCCAGCATTTT. The encoded protein is CASSTQGTQPQHF.

The V and J genes are TRBV9 and TRBJ2-3, with D tentatively TRBD1 (6 bases). CDR1 SGDLS and CDR2 YYNGEE come from the germline V gene. The CDR3 is 16 residues long. The V gene lost 0 bases and the J gene lost 4 bases, with 15 bases spanning the gap. DNA for the CDR3: TGTGCCAGCAGCGTAGTAGGGGGAATCGGGTCAGATACGCAGTATTTT. Translation gives CASSVVGGIGSDTQYF.

The chain links TRBV19 to TRBJ2-5, with D possibly TRBD2 on 6 matching bases. The CDR3 runs to 15 residues. V shed 8 bases and J shed 1 base, with 17 bases lying between them. CDR1 is LNHDA, CDR2 SQIVND, per germline (reference sequence). The CDR3 nucleotides are TGTGCCAGTGAGGAAGTATACGGGAGCCAAGAGACCCAGTACTTC. It translates to CASEEVYGSQETQYF.

The chain couples TRBV2 to TRBJ2-3; 9 positions match TRBD2. The trim removed 8 bases at V and 9 bases at J, leaving 18 bases unmatched. CDR3 length: 16 amino acids. The germline gives CDR1 SNHLY, CDR2 FYNNEI. CDR3 coding DNA: TGTGCCAGCGGAGGGGCGAGCGGGAGGACCCCCCCCACGCAGTATTTT. This gives the protein CASGGASGRTPPTQYF.

This clone was counted a few times. This rearrangement joins TRBV19 to TRBJ1-1; D gene uncertain. Germline V gene sequence: CDR1 LNHDA, CDR2 SQIVND (reference sequence). The CDR3 extends over 13 amino acids. Trimming pared 3 bases from V and 7 bases from J, leaving 12 bases between. The DNA of the CDR3 is TGTGCCAGTAGTATTGGACCGGGATTTGAAGCTTTCTTT. Protein product: CASSIGPGFEAFF. Full variable domain (outside the CDR3, taken from reference TRBV19 and TRBJ1-1): DGGITQSPKYLFRKEGQNVTLSCEQNLNHDAMYWYRQDPGQGLRLIYYSQIVNDFQKGDIAEGYSVSREKKESFPLTVTSAQKNPTAFYLCASSIGPGFEAFFGQGTRLTVV.

This chain links TRBV29-1 with TRBJ1-2; 7 bases are shared with TRBD1. Germline V gene lookup returns CDR1 SQVTM and CDR2 ANQGSEA. Trimming removed 5 bases from V and 3 bases from J; junction bases left unmatched: 3. The CDR3 is 12 residues long. In DNA, the CDR3 is TGCAGCGTTACGGGACAGTACTATGGCTACACCTTC. This sequence encodes CSVTGQYYGYTF.

The chain uses TRBV29-1 and TRBJ2-1, with TRBD1 as a possible D gene (6 bases). Germline V gene sequence: CDR1 SQVTM, CDR2 ANQGSEA. The V and J ends lost 4 bases and 2 bases respectively, with 12 bases between them. This CDR3 comprises 14 residues. CDR3 DNA sequence: TGCAGCGTTGTGACAGGAGTGACCTACAATGAGCAGTTCTTC. It encodes CSVVTGVTYNEQFF.

V is TRBV5-1 and J is TRBJ2-6; 8 bases align to TRBD1. CDR3 length: 17 amino acids. With 6 bases clipped from V and 0 bases from J, the junction kept 8 bases outside the gene matches. Germline V CDR1 and CDR2: SGHRS, YFSETQ. CDR3 protein: CASNNGQGYSGANVLTF. The CDR3 bases are TGCGCCAGCAATAACGGACAGGGCTACTCTGGGGCCAACGTCCTGACTTTC.

The rearrangement links TRBV27 to TRBJ2-7, with D tentatively TRBD1 (6 bases). Trimming left V 4 bases short and J 4 bases short, with 14 bases between. The CDR3 is made up of 14 amino acids. Germline CDR1 is MNHEY and CDR2 is SMNVEV (reference sequence). This CDR3 is CASSSWGRGYEQYF. In DNA, the CDR3 is TGTGCCAGCAGTTCCTGGGGCAGGGGTTACGAGCAGTACTTC.

This chain joins TRBV4-1 and TRBJ2-7; the D gene is possibly TRBD2 (6 bases). Trimming shortened V by 1 base and J by 3 bases, and 13 bases separated the two germline ends. CDR3 size: 15 residues. Looked up from germline, CDR1 is MGHRA and CDR2 is YSYEKL. CDR3 protein: CASSQVQSSDYEQYF. In nucleotides, the CDR3 is TGCGCCAGCAGCCAAGTCCAATCTAGCGACTACGAGCAGTACTTC.

The rearrangement uses TRBV9 and TRBJ2-5; 12 positions match TRBD2. CDR3 size: 15 residues. J lost 5 bases, V lost 4 bases, and 6 bases had no gene match. Germline V lookup: CDR1 SGDLS, CDR2 YYNGEE. The CDR3 DNA reads TGTGCCAGCAGCACTTGGACTAGCGGGACGGAGACCCAGTACTTC. Residues: CASSTWTSGTETQYF. The complete variable domain, with remaining parts taken from reference TRBV9 and TRBJ2-5, reads DSGVTQTPKHLITATGQRVTLRCSPRSGDLSVYWYQQSLDQGLQFLIQYYNGEERAKGNILERFSAQQFPDLHSELNLSSLELGDSALYFCASSTWTSGTETQYFGPGTRLLVL.

This sequence joins TRBV19 and TRBJ2-1, with 7 bases lining up with TRBD2. Trimming cost V 1 base and J 0 bases; bases outside gene matches: 3. The germline CDR1 and CDR2 sequences are LNHDA and SQIVND (reference sequence). The CDR3 is 16 amino acids. This chain's CDR3 is CASSIAGGSSYNEQFF. The DNA for the CDR3 is TGTGCCAGTAGTATAGCTGGCGGGAGCTCCTACAATGAGCAGTTCTTC.

The chain joins TRBV2 to TRBJ2-1, with D perhaps TRBD1 (6 bases). With 5 bases removed from V and 2 bases from J, the gap between germline ends came to 10 bases. Germline loops: CDR1 SNHLY, CDR2 FYNNEI. This CDR3 contains 14 residues. Here the CDR3 DNA reads TGTGCCAGCAGTCTCACAGGGACCTACAATGAGCAGTTCTTC. Residues: CASSLTGTYNEQFF.

The rearrangement uses TRBV7-8 and TRBJ2-3; D is undetermined. The CDR3 loop spans 13 amino acids. The V end was cut by 5 bases, the J end by 1 base, with 7 bases between. Germline loops: CDR1 SGHVS, CDR2 FQNEAQ. This CDR3 is CASSPFRTDTQYF. CDR3 in DNA: TGTGCCAGCAGCCCCTTCCGCACAGATACGCAGTATTTT. Complete variable domain (other parts from reference TRBV7-8 and TRBJ2-3): GAGVSQSPRYKVAKRGQDVALRCDPISGHVSLFWYQQALGQGPEFLTYFQNEAQLDKSGLPSDRFFAERPEGSVSTLKIQRTQQEDSAVYLCASSPFRTDTQYFGPGTRLTVL.

The chain combines TRBV5-1 with TRBJ2-4; TRBD1 matches 7 bases. Trimming took 1 base from V and 1 from J; bases not matched to a gene: 5. The germline gives CDR1 SGHRS, CDR2 YFSETQ. CDR3 length equals 16 residues. The CDR3 loop is CASSLTKQGAKNIQYF. The DNA for the CDR3 is TGCGCCAGCAGCTTGACGAAACAGGGGGCCAAAAACATTCAGTACTTC.

The chain employs TRBV4-2 and TRBJ2-3; 7 bases are shared with TRBD2. This CDR3 comprises 15 residues. The V gene's germline CDR1 is LGHNA and CDR2 YNFKEQ. V lost 3 bases, J lost 3 bases, and 6 bases stayed unmatched. The CDR3 reads CASSQGLAETDTQYF. CDR3 coding DNA: TGTGCCAGCAGCCAGGGGCTAGCGGAAACAGATACGCAGTATTTT.